This T cell receptor (beta chain) was recorded in a study of cytomegalovirus exposure and HLA in healthy donors. Study-level results: The study assumed roughly uniform donor sequencing depth for presence/absence analyses. Follow-up analysis later connected one missense variant in DCLRE1C with trimming of TCR beta V- and J-genes. In a later analysis, HLA-C alleles had the fewest associated TCRs, DRB1 alleles the most. Prediction of most subjects' HLA-A and HLA-B alleles by TCR beta sequences was reportedly accurate.

The CDR3 has 18 residues. V lost 0 bases, J lost 2 bases, and 11 bases stayed unmatched. From germline, CDR1 is GTSNPN and CDR2 SVGIG (reference sequence). The PCR was carried out with 60 Vbeta primers and 13 Jbeta primers. Profiled with immunoSEQ multiplex PCR; TCRdb holds only in-frame clones, not every one. The data contain approximately 170,000 clones, roughly 85% of them singletons. Concerning this clone: The antigen remains undetermined.

The TCR originated in a boy aged 2-15 years in good health and CMV-seronegative. V gene TRBV30 combines with J gene TRBJ2-1; 9 bases are shared with TRBD2. Sequencing was performed on PBMCs. CDR3 bases: TGTGCCTGGAGTGTACTTTGGGGGCGGGAGGGTGCCTACAATGAGCAGTTCTTC. This codes for CAWSVLWGREGAYNEQFF.